Listed below are T cell receptor beta chains from one sample, sequenced in a study of blood T cells in healthy people across ages. TCRdb reprocessed the 5' RACE reads via MiXCR and lists one record per CDR3 protein. The sample holds about 640,000 distinct CDR3 sequences, roughly 41% seen once. Sequenced material: blood. Receptors were obtained from a man older than 75 in good health. Both conserved end residues are part of each CDR3. D genes are given only for firm matches. Not all rows give a size; the values are once, few, many and, for expanded clones, a class.

J gene	clone size	V gene	D gene	CDR3 DNA	CDR3 protein
TRBJ1-2	once	TRBV19	.	TGTGCCAGTAGTATAGATCACACAGCCCGGCGGGCCTATGGCTACACCTTC	CASSIDHTARRAYGYTF
TRBJ2-5	.	TRBV20-1	.	TGCAGTGCTAGCCCCGAGGGGGAGACCCAGTACTTC	CSASPEGETQYF
TRBJ2-5	many	TRBV20-1	.	TGCAGTGCTAGAGGAAATACAGTTCAAGAGACCCAGTACTTC	CSARGNTVQETQYF
TRBJ2-7	.	TRBV28	.	TGTGCCAGCAGCCACTACAATGAGCAGTACTTC	CASSHYNEQYF
TRBJ2-1	.	TRBV6-6	TRBD2	TGTGCCAGCAGTTACGCTAGCGGGGAATACAATGAGCAGTTCTTC	CASSYASGEYNEQFF
TRBJ2-5	.	TRBV20-1	.	TGCAGTGCAGAGGGGGGGGAGGAGACCCAGTACTTC	CSAEGGEETQYF
TRBJ2-5	few	TRBV2	TRBD1	TGTGCCAGCAGGCAGACACCCCCGGGACAGGGCCAAGAGACCCAGTACTTC	CASRQTPPGQGQETQYF
TRBJ2-5	few	TRBV29-1	TRBD2	TGCAGCTCCGGGGCTAGCGGCCAAGAGACCCAGTACTTC	CSSGASGQETQYF
TRBJ2-1	.	TRBV24-1	TRBD2	TGTGCCACCAGTGATAAGCGGGGGCAGAAATACAATGAGCAGTTCTTC	CATSDKRGQKYNEQFF
TRBJ1-1	.	TRBV5-6	.	TGTGCCAGCAGCAAACCGGGACTCATGAACACTGAAGCTTTCTTT	CASSKPGLMNTEAFF
TRBJ2-3	once	TRBV20-1	.	TGCAGTGCTAGAGGGGAGGGGGGGGATACGCAGTATTTT	CSARGEGGDTQYF
TRBJ2-7	.	TRBV20-1	TRBD1	TGCAGTATCTGGGGACAGGGTATCTACGAGCAGTACTTC	CSIWGQGIYEQYF
TRBJ2-7	few	TRBV18	.	TGTGCCAGCTCACCGGGGTATCTCTCCTACGAGCAGTACTTC	CASSPGYLSYEQYF
TRBJ2-5	.	TRBV9	TRBD1	TGTGCCAGCAGCGTCAGGGGGACAGGGTCCTACAATGAGCAGTACTTC	CASSVRGTGSYNEQYF
TRBJ2-7	.	TRBV5-1	.	TGCGCCAGCAGCTTGGCCGGGACATTTTACGAGCAGTACTTC	CASSLAGTFYEQYF
TRBJ2-1	.	TRBV14	.	TGTGCCAGCAGCCAAGTCCCCATGGAGCAGTTCTTC	CASSQVPMEQFF
TRBJ2-3	.	TRBV10-3	TRBD2	TGTGCCATCAGTGAATCCGGGAGGACAGATACGCAGTATTTT	CAISESGRTDTQYF
TRBJ1-2	few	TRBV7-2	.	TGTGCCAGCAGCTTAATCACGACGGGACGCTATGGCTACACCTTC	CASSLITTGRYGYTF
TRBJ2-1	few	TRBV15	.	TGTGCCACCAGCAGAGCAGGCTCCTACAATGAGCAGTTCTTC	CATSRAGSYNEQFF
TRBJ2-5	few	TRBV10-3	.	TGTGCCATCAGTGAGTCGCAGGGGCGGCAAGAGACCCAGTACTTC	CAISESQGRQETQYF
TRBJ2-7	few	TRBV7-3	TRBD2	TGTGCCAGCAGCCTCTCCCCCACTAGCGTCTACGAGCAGTACTTC	CASSLSPTSVYEQYF
TRBJ1-2	.	TRBV7-3	.	TGTGCCAGCAGCCTTGACGCGAACGTTAACTATGGCTACACCTTC	CASSLDANVNYGYTF